This T cell receptor (beta chain) derives from a study of blood T cell repertoires in COVID-19. Study-wide context: Samples taken during acute and convalescent COVID-19 were collected in the United States, Italy and Spain. PBMCs, B-cell-depleted T cells, or T cells were the source of the cDNA or gDNA that made up the material.

In the authors' workflow: Reference gene primer amplification gave estimated nucleated cell counts. TCRdb keeps only in-frame clones here, not all; method: immunoSEQ multiplex PCR. That table gives V, J and clone size, and the DNA gave D and trimming. The sample consists of under 100,000 clones, around nine tenths of them appearing once. The CDR3 has 17 amino acids. This clonotype was sampled from a man aged 35-49 years with acute or convalescent COVID-19. The material sequenced was peripheral blood. This rearrangement joins TRBV21-1 to TRBJ2-7; TRBD1, the table's D call, lacks a check against the DNA. TRBV21-1 is noted as a pseudogene. The DNA of the CDR3 is TGTGCCAGCAGCAAAGCGCTTGGGGACAGGATACAATACGAGCAGTACTTC. Translating it yields CASSKALGDRIQYEQYF.